A selection of T cell receptor beta chains follows, all from one sample in a study of T cell changes during pregnancy in multiple sclerosis. Assay: immunoSEQ multiplex PCR; the TCRdb copy retains only in-frame clones and omits some. Of around 35,000 clones listed, approximately 90% are singletons. Specimen: CD8+ T cells from peripheral blood mononuclear cells, collected before pregnancy. The receptors derive from a female donor with multiple sclerosis, enrolled in a pregnancy study. Both conserved end residues are part of each CDR3. The order of the fields is J gene, clone size, V gene, D gene, CDR3 DNA, CDR3 protein. D genes are given only for firm matches. Size tells how often a clone was seen (once, few, many) or the class of an expanded clone, and some rows leave it out.

TRBJ2-1 once TRBV25-1 . TGTGCCAGCAGTAAGGAGTGGGAGCAGTTCTTC CASSKEWEQFF
TRBJ2-7 . TRBV13 . TGTGCCAGCAGCAGGGAGAGCTCCTACGAGCAGTACTTC CASSRESSYEQYF
TRBJ2-7 . TRBV6-1 TRBD1 TGTGCCAGCAGTGAATACGGGACAGCAGTCTACGAGCAGTACTTC CASSEYGTAVYEQYF
TRBJ1-1 . TRBV30 . TGTGCCTCCCAGTGGAGCACTGAAGCTTTCTTT CASQWSTEAFF
TRBJ2-1 . TRBV30 TRBD2 TGTGCCTGGAGTAGGGCTAGCGGGAGCAGGGGGAATGAGCAGTTCTTC CAWSRASGSRGNEQFF
TRBJ2-3 . TRBV9 TRBD2 TGTGCCAGCGGGGGGCTAGCGGGAGGAACTAGCACAGATACGCAGTATTTT CASGGLAGGTSTDTQYF
TRBJ2-7 . TRBV6-6 . TGTGCCAGCAGTTACAGTCGTTCGGGATACGAGCAGTACTTC CASSYSRSGYEQYF
TRBJ2-7 . TRBV5-1 TRBD2 TGCGCCAGCAGCTTTGGGCAGATTAGACTAGCAAGCTACGAGCAGTACTTC CASSFGQIRLASYEQYF
TRBJ2-7 . TRBV27 . TGTGCCAGCAGTCCAAAAGGAGGGTACGAGCAGTACTTC CASSPKGGYEQYF
TRBJ2-7 . TRBV27 . TGTGCCAGCAGTTTAAGTGGTGGAGGGAGGTACGAGCAGTACTTC CASSLSGGGRYEQYF
TRBJ2-7 . TRBV7-2 . TGTGCCAGCAGCTTAGTGGCCCTAGCCTACGAGCAGTACTTC CASSLVALAYEQYF
TRBJ2-5 . TRBV7-9 TRBD2 TGTGCCAGCAGCTTAGAATCGGGAGGGACTCAAGAGACCCAGTACTTC CASSLESGGTQETQYF
TRBJ2-7 once TRBV19 . TGTGCCAGTAGTTCCCAGGGATACTCCTACGAGCAGTACTTC CASSSQGYSYEQYF
TRBJ2-7 . TRBV11-3 TRBD1 TGTGCCAGCAGCCACGGGACAGCCTACGAGCAGTACTTC CASSHGTAYEQYF
TRBJ1-1 . TRBV19 TRBD1 TGTGCCAGTAGTATCCAGGGGGACACTGAAGCTTTCTTT CASSIQGDTEAFF
TRBJ2-1 . TRBV4-2 TRBD2 TGTGCCAGCAGCCAAGATACTAGCGGGATCTACAATGAGCAGTTCTTC CASSQDTSGIYNEQFF
TRBJ1-1 . TRBV27 . TGTGCCAGCAAACCCGGGACACCCAGGTGGGACACTGAAGCTTTCTTT CASKPGTPRWDTEAFF
TRBJ1-6 . TRBV5-4 TRBD1 TGTGCCAGCAGCTTGGTGGGACAGGGCTATAATTCACCCCTCCACTTT CASSLVGQGYNSPLHF
TRBJ2-1 . TRBV14 . TGTGCCAGCAGTCGTCGCGGCCTCTACAATGAGCAGTTCTTC CASSRRGLYNEQFF
TRBJ1-5 . TRBV4-1 . TGCGCCAGCAGCCAGGAACCTAGTTGGGAGCCCCAGCATTTT CASSQEPSWEPQHF
TRBJ1-2 . TRBV10-3 . TGTGCCATCAGCAACGACGGACAGCACTATGGCTACACCTTC CAISNDGQHYGYTF
TRBJ1-5 . TRBV19 . TGTGCCAGTAGTCCCCTCCTCCTAAATCAGCCCCAGCATTTT CASSPLLLNQPQHF
TRBJ1-6 once TRBV27 TRBD1 TGTGCCAGCAGTTTATCGCAGGGGGTTAATTCACCCCTCCACTTT CASSLSQGVNSPLHF
TRBJ2-7 . TRBV30 TRBD2 TGTGCCTGGGGACTAGCGAGTAACTACGAGCAGTACTTC CAWGLASNYEQYF
TRBJ2-7 . TRBV5-1 TRBD1 TGCGCCAGCAGCTTGATACTGAGACAGGGGGCCGCCTACGAGCAGTACTTC CASSLILRQGAAYEQYF
TRBJ2-1 . TRBV6-6 TRBD2 TGTGCCACCAAGATAGCGGGGAGCTCCTACAATGAGCAGTTCTTC CATKIAGSSYNEQFF
TRBJ1-1 . TRBV5-1 . TGCGCCAGCAGCTGGGGCGGCTACCTTGAAGCTTTCTTT CASSWGGYLEAFF
TRBJ1-1 . TRBV6-1 . TGTGCCAGCAGTGAACCCAGGGGATACACTGAAGCTTTCTTT CASSEPRGYTEAFF
TRBJ2-1 once TRBV4-2 . TGTGCCAGCAGCCCCGGGAGTTATGAGCAGTTCTTC CASSPGSYEQFF
TRBJ1-4 . TRBV6-6 . TGTGCCAGCAGTTATGGGGCTTCGGACGAAAAACTGTTTTTT CASSYGASDEKLFF
TRBJ2-1 . TRBV5-1 TRBD2 TGCGCCAGCAGCCCCTTATGGGTAACGGGAGGACACAATGAGCAGTTCTTC CASSPLWVTGGHNEQFF
TRBJ2-2 . TRBV5-5 TRBD1 TGTGCCAGCAGCCCGGATGGACAGGGGGCTTCTAACGGGGAGCTGTTTTTT CASSPDGQGASNGELFF
TRBJ2-1 . TRBV6-5 . TGTGCCAGCAGTTACGGTGGAGACTCCTACAATGAGCAGTTCTTC CASSYGGDSYNEQFF
TRBJ2-3 . TRBV9 . TGTGCCAGCAGCGTCGAAGGGGCCCGCACAGATACGCAGTATTTT CASSVEGARTDTQYF
TRBJ1-2 few TRBV4-1 . TGCGCCAGCAGCCAAGATACCGGAGACAGCATCTATGGCTACACCTTC CASSQDTGDSIYGYTF
TRBJ1-2 . TRBV4-1 . TGCGCCAGCAGCCAAGACCACCCGGGATTTCCGGGGGGCTACACCTTC CASSQDHPGFPGGYTF
TRBJ2-1 . TRBV6-1 TRBD1 TGTGCCAGCAGTGAATATGGGACAGGGGTTAGGTACTCCTACAATGAGCAGTTCTTC CASSEYGTGVRYSYNEQFF
TRBJ1-4 . TRBV7-6 . TGTGCCAGCAGCAGTCTTTTTGGGAGCGGGAATGAAAAACTGTTTTTT CASSSLFGSGNEKLFF
TRBJ2-1 . TRBV29-1 TRBD2 TGCAGCGTTCGGGCAGGGTGGACTAGCGGGACTCTTGAGCAGTTCTTC CSVRAGWTSGTLEQFF
TRBJ2-1 . TRBV2 . TGTGCCAGTAAGCGCGGGACCACTGCCACCTACAATGAGCAGTTCTTC CASKRGTTATYNEQFF
TRBJ2-7 once TRBV7-6 . TGTGCCAGCAGCTTAGGAGGTAGGGGCGAGCAGTACTTC CASSLGGRGEQYF
TRBJ2-7 . TRBV7-6 TRBD1 TGTGCCACGAGTCTACAGGGGGCAATCTACGAGCAGTACTTC CATSLQGAIYEQYF
TRBJ2-7 . TRBV27 . TGTGCCAGCAACCCAGGGGCAAGCTCCTACGAGCAGTACTTC CASNPGASSYEQYF
TRBJ1-4 . TRBV4-2 TRBD1 TGTGCCAGCAGCCCGAAGGGGGACAGGTACCGGGCAACTAATGAAAAACTGTTTTTT CASSPKGDRYRATNEKLFF
TRBJ2-3 . TRBV11-1 . TGTGCCAGCAGCGCGATAGGAGGGCATGATACGCAGTATTTT CASSAIGGHDTQYF
TRBJ2-7 once TRBV5-4 . TGTGCCAGCAGCTTAGGGACTGGCGAGCAGTACTTC CASSLGTGEQYF
TRBJ2-7 . TRBV7-2 TRBD1 TGTGCCAGCAGCGGACACGGCGGGACAGGGGGTCTTTCCTACGAGCAGTACTTC CASSGHGGTGGLSYEQYF
TRBJ2-1 . TRBV9 . TGTGCCAGCAGCCCGGGGGTTGAGCAGTTCTTC CASSPGVEQFF
TRBJ2-7 . TRBV7-9 . TGTGCCAGCAGCTTGGGGGGGCTCTACGAGCAGTACTTC CASSLGGLYEQYF
TRBJ1-5 many TRBV19 . TGTGCCAGTAGTAGTTTGGGGGCAGTAAATCAGCCCCAGCATTTT CASSSLGAVNQPQHF
TRBJ2-3 . TRBV6-5 . TGTGCCAGCAGTTACGGCGGAGGGAACACAGATACGCAGTATTTT CASSYGGGNTDTQYF
TRBJ2-1 . TRBV6-1 . TGTGCCAGCAGTGCTGGCCAATACAATGAGCAGTTCTTC CASSAGQYNEQFF
TRBJ2-1 . TRBV6-6 TRBD2 TGTGCCAGCAGTTACTCAACTAGCGGGCACAATGAGCAGTTCTTC CASSYSTSGHNEQFF
TRBJ1-1 once TRBV28 TRBD1 TGTGCCAGCAGTCCCCGACAGGGGGTGAACACTGAAGCTTTCTTT CASSPRQGVNTEAFF
TRBJ1-5 . TRBV19 TRBD1 TGTGCCAGTAGTATCAGGGGGGCCTATAGCAATCAGCCCCAGCATTTT CASSIRGAYSNQPQHF
TRBJ1-1 . TRBV2 TRBD1 TGTGCCAGCATGCCGGACAGGGGGCTTACTGAAGCTTTCTTT CASMPDRGLTEAFF